The clone carrying this T cell receptor beta chain was recorded many times. What it recognizes is unknown. TCRdb used MiXCR to call clones anew from the PCR reads. Among approximately 4,200 clones listed, approximately 22% were seen once. This sample was taken from a study of metastatic and nonmetastatic thyroid tumors. About the research overall: Repertoires from malignant and benign thyroid patients were compared across blood and tumor or nodule tissue.

Until they underwent thyroid surgery, no patient had received any treatment. Study-wide results and caveats: According to reports, the diversity of TCR beta was significantly higher in malignant thyroid tumors than in benign nodules, and this held in both blood and tumor samples.

Sequenced sample: tumor tissue. The sequence came from a male donor with papillary thyroid cancer or a benign thyroid nodule (not recorded which). Some clones in this sample may be carry-over from other donors' samples.

DNA for the CDR3: TGTGCCAGCAGCTCGGGACTAGCGGGAGTTTTCGGCCGGCCTACAGATACGCAGTATTTT. It specifies CASSSGLAGVFGRPTDTQYF. This chain joins TRBV28 and TRBJ2-3, with TRBD2 identical over 14 bases. The CDR3 contains 20 residues. With 6 bases clipped from V and 3 bases from J, the junction kept 17 bases outside the gene matches. Germline V gives CDR1 MDHEN, CDR2 SYDVKM.